Listed below are T cell receptor beta chains from one sample, sequenced in a study of cytomegalovirus exposure and HLA in healthy donors. This table comes from immunoSEQ multiplex PCR, and its TCRdb copy is limited to in-frame clones, with some not included. This table has a few hundred thousand clones, 80% appearing once. Sample: PBMCs. The receptors come from a girl under 10 years old in good health and CMV-seronegative. Each CDR3 is given with its conserved first and last residue. A D gene is named only where the DNA matches it firmly. Rows give clone size only sometimes, using once, few, many, or a class for an expanded clone.

>TRBJ2-5|TRBV11-2|-|-
CASAPSAVFIQETQYF
TGTGCCAGCGCGCCTTCCGCCGTATTCATCCAAGAGACCCAGTACTTC
>TRBJ2-5|TRBV10-3|-|-
CAITGENEETQYF
TGTGCCATCACCGGGGAGAACGAAGAGACCCAGTACTTC
>TRBJ2-1|TRBV13|TRBD1|-
CASSQKGAVVNEQFF
TGTGCCAGCAGCCAAAAGGGGGCCGTGGTCAATGAGCAGTTCTTC
>TRBJ2-1|TRBV9|TRBD2|once
CASSVAKNGGRALYNEQFF
TGTGCCAGCAGCGTAGCAAAAAACGGCGGGAGGGCCCTATACAATGAGCAGTTCTTC
>TRBJ2-1|TRBV27|TRBD2|-
CASSDGTSGHNEQFF
TGTGCCAGCAGCGACGGGACTAGCGGTCACAATGAGCAGTTCTTC
>TRBJ2-1|TRBV5-6|TRBD1|once
CASSSTGQGYNEQFF
TGTGCCAGCAGCTCGACGGGACAGGGGTACAATGAGCAGTTCTTC
>TRBJ1-5|TRBV7-6|-|-
CASSLVQGSNQPQHF
TGTGCCAGCAGCTTAGTTCAGGGTAGCAATCAGCCCCAGCATTTT
>TRBJ2-5|TRBV11-2|TRBD2|-
CASSRLAGPEETQYF
TGTGCCAGCAGCCGACTAGCGGGGCCGGAAGAGACCCAGTACTTC
>TRBJ2-5|TRBV18|TRBD2|once
CASSPLPLAGAGETQYF
TGTGCCAGCTCACCACTCCCCCTAGCGGGAGCAGGAGAGACCCAGTACTTC
>TRBJ1-1|TRBV5-1|-|once
CASSLLSGPEAFF
TGCGCCAGCAGCTTGCTATCAGGGCCTGAAGCTTTCTTT
>TRBJ2-3|TRBV7-9|-|-
CASSKQGDTQYF
TGTGCCAGCAGCAAACAGGGAGATACGCAGTATTTT
>TRBJ1-5|TRBV6-5|-|-
CASSPGDGWNQPQHF
TGTGCCAGCAGCCCGGGTGATGGATGGAATCAGCCCCAGCATTTT
>TRBJ2-1|TRBV10-1|TRBD2|-
CASSKGLASSYNEQFF
TGCGCCAGCTCTAAAGGACTAGCGAGCTCCTACAATGAGCAGTTCTTC
>TRBJ2-1|TRBV7-3|TRBD2|-
CASSLGTSGGNEQFF
TGTGCCAGCAGCTTAGGGACTAGCGGGGGAAATGAGCAGTTCTTC
>TRBJ2-5|TRBV11-1|-|-
CASSLMGEAYETQYF
TGTGCCAGCAGCTTAATGGGGGAGGCATACGAGACCCAGTACTTC
>TRBJ2-3|TRBV9|TRBD1|-
CASSASAGTGSTDTQYF
TGTGCCAGCAGCGCCTCCGCCGGGACAGGGAGTACAGATACGCAGTATTTT
>TRBJ2-1|TRBV13|-|-
CASSLVGLSMDEQFF
TGTGCCAGCAGCTTAGTGGGACTCTCTATGGATGAGCAGTTCTTC
>TRBJ1-2|TRBV11-2|TRBD1|-
CASSFVRGYDGYTF
TGTGCCAGCAGCTTTGTCAGGGGGTATGATGGCTACACCTTC
>TRBJ2-7|TRBV9|TRBD2|-
CASSASAGAYEQYF
TGTGCCAGCAGCGCGAGCGCGGGGGCCTACGAGCAGTACTTC
>TRBJ2-1|TRBV5-1|TRBD2|-
CASAIPGGSSYNEQFF
TGCGCCAGCGCCATTCCGGGGGGGAGCTCCTACAATGAGCAGTTCTTC
>TRBJ1-2|TRBV7-8|-|-
CASSARGYYGYTF
TGTGCCAGCAGCGCAAGGGGCTACTATGGCTACACCTTC
>TRBJ2-5|TRBV7-8|TRBD1|-
CASSLWDRDQETQYF
TGTGCCAGCAGCTTATGGGACAGGGACCAAGAGACCCAGTACTTC
>TRBJ2-7|TRBV5-1|TRBD1|-
CASSLGDRVGLYEQYF
TGCGCCAGCAGCTTGGGGGACAGGGTGGGGCTTTACGAGCAGTACTTC
>TRBJ2-7|TRBV10-2|TRBD1|-
CASRGDSSYEQYF
TGCGCCAGCAGGGGGGACAGTTCCTACGAGCAGTACTTC
>TRBJ2-7|TRBV2|-|-
CASSEIPGRQYF
TGTGCCAGCAGTGAAATACCGGGTCGGCAGTACTTC
>TRBJ2-1|TRBV15|-|-
CATSRDSTTAYNEQFF
TGTGCCACCAGCAGAGATTCTACCACGGCCTACAATGAGCAGTTCTTC
>TRBJ1-2|TRBV12-5|TRBD1|-
CASGFVLPGQGDGYTF
TGTGCTAGTGGTTTCGTACTCCCGGGACAGGGCGATGGCTACACCTTC
>TRBJ2-1|TRBV10-3|TRBD2|-
CAISESTGGTYNEQFF
TGTGCCATCAGTGAGTCAACGGGAGGTACCTACAATGAGCAGTTCTTC
>TRBJ1-2|TRBV29-1|TRBD1|-
CSVDLGQGYGYTF
TGCAGCGTTGATCTGGGACAGGGTTATGGCTACACCTTC
>TRBJ1-5|TRBV30|-|-
CAWAGYSNQPQHF
TGTGCCTGGGCAGGGTATAGCAATCAGCCCCAGCATTTT
>TRBJ2-1|TRBV6-4|TRBD2|-
CASSSSGGDYNEQFF
TGTGCCAGCAGCTCTAGCGGGGGGGATTACAATGAGCAGTTCTTC
>TRBJ2-1|TRBV28|-|-
CASRIGFEQFF
TGTGCCAGCAGAATCGGTTTTGAGCAGTTCTTC
>TRBJ1-3|TRBV7-2|-|-
CASSLNTVPDTIYF
TGTGCCAGCAGCTTGAACACCGTTCCCGACACCATATATTTT
>TRBJ2-3|TRBV6-1|TRBD1|-
CASSGPGQGADTQYF
TGTGCCAGCAGTGGGCCGGGACAGGGAGCAGATACGCAGTATTTT
>TRBJ1-5|TRBV27|-|-
CASSKILTGPRGAQPQHF
TGTGCCAGCTCTAAAATACTGACCGGGCCCCGGGGGGCTCAGCCCCAGCATTTT
>TRBJ2-1|TRBV11-2|-|-
CASSLVSGRYNEQFF
TGTGCCAGCAGCTTAGTTTCAGGCCGCTACAATGAGCAGTTCTTC
>TRBJ2-5|TRBV5-1|TRBD2|-
CASSISGGTQETQYF
TGCGCCAGCAGCATTAGCGGGGGAACACAAGAGACCCAGTACTTC
>TRBJ1-2|TRBV28|TRBD1|-
CASSYSLRTGGGYTF
TGTGCCAGCAGTTACTCACTAAGGACAGGGGGTGGCTACACCTTC
>TRBJ2-7|TRBV29-1|-|-
CSVARNLGAEQYF
TGCAGCGTTGCTCGCAACCTCGGAGCCGAGCAGTACTTC
>TRBJ1-6|TRBV2|-|-
CASSEPRDSSYNSPLHF
TGTGCCAGCAGTGAACCCCGCGACAGCTCCTATAATTCACCCCTCCACTTT
>TRBJ1-2|TRBV28|TRBD1|-
CASSLSAYGGQGFNYGYTF
TGTGCCAGCAGTTTATCGGCATATGGGGGACAGGGCTTTAACTATGGCTACACCTTC
>TRBJ2-1|TRBV11-2|-|-
CASSSSVVNEQFF
TGTGCCAGCAGCTCCTCAGTTGTTAATGAGCAGTTCTTC
>TRBJ2-1|TRBV28|-|-
CASSLFRELRNEQFF
TGTGCCAGCAGTTTGTTTCGCGAGCTGCGCAATGAGCAGTTCTTC
>TRBJ1-2|TRBV28|-|-
CASSPDRHYGYTF
TGTGCCAGCAGCCCAGACAGGCACTATGGCTACACCTTC
>TRBJ2-4|TRBV2|TRBD2|-
CASRGAGRAKNIQYF
TGTGCCAGCAGAGGAGCGGGAAGGGCCAAAAACATTCAGTACTTC
>TRBJ2-4|TRBV19|TRBD2|few
CASSTPPGLAGLAKNIQYF
TGTGCCAGTAGTACTCCACCCGGTCTAGCGGGGCTAGCCAAAAACATTCAGTACTTC
>TRBJ2-1|TRBV4-1|-|-
CASSHRPSYNEQFF
TGCGCCAGCAGCCACAGGCCGTCCTACAATGAGCAGTTCTTC
>TRBJ1-6|TRBV27|-|-
CASSFTVSSYNSPLHF
TGTGCCAGCAGTTTCACAGTGAGCTCCTATAATTCACCCCTCCACTTT
>TRBJ2-1|TRBV28|-|-
CASSLLYRTLASYEQFF
TGTGCCAGCAGTTTACTGTACAGAACCCTAGCCTCTTATGAGCAGTTCTTC
>TRBJ2-7|TRBV4-1|TRBD2|-
CASSPIAGGKYEQYF
TGCGCCAGCAGTCCGATAGCGGGGGGAAAATACGAGCAGTACTTC
>TRBJ2-3|TRBV4-2|TRBD2|-
CASGISGGTDTQYF
TGTGCCAGCGGTATTAGCGGGGGCACAGATACGCAGTATTTT
>TRBJ2-1|TRBV9|-|-
CASSVIGDYNEQFF
TGTGCCAGCAGCGTAATCGGTGACTACAATGAGCAGTTCTTC
>TRBJ2-7|TRBV9|-|-
CASSVGPAPVEQYF
TGTGCCAGCAGCGTAGGTCCAGCGCCCGTCGAGCAGTACTTC
>TRBJ1-6|TRBV6-1|-|-
CASSDGYRANSPLHF
TGTGCCAGCAGTGATGGGTACAGGGCAAATTCACCCCTCCACTTT